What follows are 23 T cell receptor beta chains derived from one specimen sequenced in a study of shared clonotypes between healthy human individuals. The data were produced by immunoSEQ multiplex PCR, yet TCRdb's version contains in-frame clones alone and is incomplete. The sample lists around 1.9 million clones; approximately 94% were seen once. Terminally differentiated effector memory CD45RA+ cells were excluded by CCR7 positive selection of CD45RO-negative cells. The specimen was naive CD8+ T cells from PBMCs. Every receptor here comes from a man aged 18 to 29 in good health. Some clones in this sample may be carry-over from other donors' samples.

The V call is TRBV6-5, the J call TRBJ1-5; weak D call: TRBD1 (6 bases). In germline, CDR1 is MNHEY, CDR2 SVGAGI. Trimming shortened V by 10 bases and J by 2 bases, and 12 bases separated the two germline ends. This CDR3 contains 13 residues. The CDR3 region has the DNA TGTGCCACTTCGAACAGGGGCAATCAGCCCCAGCATTTT. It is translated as CATSNRGNQPQHF.

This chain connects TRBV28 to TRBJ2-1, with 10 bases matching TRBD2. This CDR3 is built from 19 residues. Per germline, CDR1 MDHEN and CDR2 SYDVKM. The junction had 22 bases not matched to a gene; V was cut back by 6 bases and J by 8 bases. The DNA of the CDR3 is TGTGCCAGCAGCAGCGGGAGGGTCCGAGAGATAGGTTGGGTTGATGAGCAGTTCTTC. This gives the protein CASSSGRVREIGWVDEQFF.

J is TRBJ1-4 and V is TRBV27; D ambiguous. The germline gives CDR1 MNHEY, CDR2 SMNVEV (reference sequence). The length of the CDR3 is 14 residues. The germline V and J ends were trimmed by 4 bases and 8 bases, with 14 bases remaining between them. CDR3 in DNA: TGTGCCAGCAGTTCCTTGGGCCTGTTAGAAAAACTGTTTTTT. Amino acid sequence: CASSSLGLLEKLFF.

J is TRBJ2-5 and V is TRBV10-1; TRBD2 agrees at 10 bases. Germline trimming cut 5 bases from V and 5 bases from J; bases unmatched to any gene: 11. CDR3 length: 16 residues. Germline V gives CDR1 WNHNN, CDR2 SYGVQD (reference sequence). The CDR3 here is CASSTPSGSPWETQYF. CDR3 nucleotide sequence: TGCGCCAGCAGTACACCTAGCGGGAGCCCTTGGGAGACCCAGTACTTC.

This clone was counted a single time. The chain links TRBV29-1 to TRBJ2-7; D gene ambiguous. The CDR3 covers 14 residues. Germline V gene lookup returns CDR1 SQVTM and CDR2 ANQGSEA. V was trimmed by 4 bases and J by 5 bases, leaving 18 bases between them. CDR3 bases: TGCAGCGTTGGCGTGGGGTCGTTCGGAGACGAGCAGTACTTC. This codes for CSVGVGSFGDEQYF.

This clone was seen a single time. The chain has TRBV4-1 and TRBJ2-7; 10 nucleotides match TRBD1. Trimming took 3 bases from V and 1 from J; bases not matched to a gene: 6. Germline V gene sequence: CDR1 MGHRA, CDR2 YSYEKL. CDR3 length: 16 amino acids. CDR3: CASSHDQDRGSYEQYF. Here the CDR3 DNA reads TGCGCCAGCAGCCATGACCAGGACAGGGGGTCCTACGAGCAGTACTTC.

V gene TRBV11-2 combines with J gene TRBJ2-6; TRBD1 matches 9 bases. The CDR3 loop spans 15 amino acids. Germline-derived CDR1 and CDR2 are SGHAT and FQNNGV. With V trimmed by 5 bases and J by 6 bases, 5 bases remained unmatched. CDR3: CASSPRTGEANVLTF. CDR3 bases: TGTGCCAGCAGCCCCCGGACAGGGGAGGCCAACGTCCTGACTTTC.

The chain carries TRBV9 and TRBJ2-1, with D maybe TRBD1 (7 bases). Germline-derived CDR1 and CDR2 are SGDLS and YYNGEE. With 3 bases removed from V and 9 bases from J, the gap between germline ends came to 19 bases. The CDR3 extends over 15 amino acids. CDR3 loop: CASSGRQGPGSEQFF. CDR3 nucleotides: TGTGCCAGCAGCGGAAGACAGGGACCCGGGAGTGAGCAGTTCTTC.

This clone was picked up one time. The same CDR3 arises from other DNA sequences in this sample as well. The CDR3: CASSLEGTGELFF. The CDR3 DNA reads as TGTGCCAGCAGCTTAGAAGGGACCGGGGAGCTGTTTTTT. The chain joins TRBV7-9 to TRBJ2-2; D gene ambiguous. This CDR3 comprises 13 residues. Germline lookup yields CDR1 SEHNR and CDR2 FQNEAQ (reference sequence). V lost 1 base and J lost 5, with 5 bases in between.

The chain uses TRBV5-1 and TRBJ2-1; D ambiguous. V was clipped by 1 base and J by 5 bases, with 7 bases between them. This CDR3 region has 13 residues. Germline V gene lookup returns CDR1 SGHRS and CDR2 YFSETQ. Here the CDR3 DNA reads TGCGCCAGCAGCTTGCACGCAAACAATGAGCAGTTCTTC. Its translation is CASSLHANNEQFF.

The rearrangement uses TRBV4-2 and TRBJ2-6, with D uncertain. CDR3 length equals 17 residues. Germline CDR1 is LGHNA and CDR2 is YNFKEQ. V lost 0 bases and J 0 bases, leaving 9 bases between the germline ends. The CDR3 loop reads CASSQEIGRSGANVLTF. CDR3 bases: TGTGCCAGCAGCCAAGAGATCGGCCGCTCTGGGGCCAACGTCCTGACTTTC.

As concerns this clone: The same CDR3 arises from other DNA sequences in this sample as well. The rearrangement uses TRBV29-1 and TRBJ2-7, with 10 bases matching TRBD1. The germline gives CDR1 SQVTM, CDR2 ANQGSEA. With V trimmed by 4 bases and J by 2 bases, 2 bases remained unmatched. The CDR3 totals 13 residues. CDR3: CSVVGQGPYEQYF. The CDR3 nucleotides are TGCAGCGTTGTGGGACAGGGGCCCTACGAGCAGTACTTC.

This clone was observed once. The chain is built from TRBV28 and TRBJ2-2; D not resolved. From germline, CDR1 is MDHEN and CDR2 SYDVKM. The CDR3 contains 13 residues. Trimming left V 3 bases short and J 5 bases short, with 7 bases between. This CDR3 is CASSFRETGELFF. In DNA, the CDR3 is TGTGCCAGCAGTTTTAGGGAAACCGGGGAGCTGTTTTTT.

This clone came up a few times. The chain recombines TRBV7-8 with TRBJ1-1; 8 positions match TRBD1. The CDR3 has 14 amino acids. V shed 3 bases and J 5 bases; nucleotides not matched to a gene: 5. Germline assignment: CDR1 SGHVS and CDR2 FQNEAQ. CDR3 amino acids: CASSLRTGRTEAFF. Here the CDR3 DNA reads TGTGCCAGCAGCTTGAGGACAGGGCGGACTGAAGCTTTCTTT.

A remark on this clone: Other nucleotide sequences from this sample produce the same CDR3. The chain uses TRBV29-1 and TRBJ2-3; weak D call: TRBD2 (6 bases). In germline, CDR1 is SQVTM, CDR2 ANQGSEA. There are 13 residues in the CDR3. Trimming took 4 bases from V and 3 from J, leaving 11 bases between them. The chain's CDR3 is CSVVGGRTDTQYF. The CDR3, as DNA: TGCAGCGTTGTGGGGGGTAGGACAGATACGCAGTATTTT.

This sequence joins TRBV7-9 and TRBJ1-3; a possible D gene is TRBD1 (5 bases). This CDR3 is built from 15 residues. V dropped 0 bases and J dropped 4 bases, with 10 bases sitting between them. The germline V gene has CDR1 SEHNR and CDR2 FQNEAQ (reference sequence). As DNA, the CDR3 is TGTGCCAGCAGCTTAGCGAGAGGGGCCGGAAACACCATATATTTT. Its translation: CASSLARGAGNTIYF.

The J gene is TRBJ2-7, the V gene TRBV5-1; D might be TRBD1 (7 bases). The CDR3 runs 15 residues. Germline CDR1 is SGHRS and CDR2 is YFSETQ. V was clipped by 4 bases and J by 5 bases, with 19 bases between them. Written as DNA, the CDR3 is TGCGCCAGCAGCCCCGGGTGGGGCAGGGGGGACGAGCAGTACTTC. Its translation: CASSPGWGRGDEQYF.

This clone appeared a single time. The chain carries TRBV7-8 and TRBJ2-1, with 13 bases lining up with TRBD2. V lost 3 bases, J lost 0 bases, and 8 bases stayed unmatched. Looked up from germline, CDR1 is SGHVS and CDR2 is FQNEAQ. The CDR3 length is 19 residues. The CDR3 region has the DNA TGTGCCAGCAGCTTCGGACTAGCGGGAGCGCGGTACTCCTACAATGAGCAGTTCTTC. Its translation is CASSFGLAGARYSYNEQFF.

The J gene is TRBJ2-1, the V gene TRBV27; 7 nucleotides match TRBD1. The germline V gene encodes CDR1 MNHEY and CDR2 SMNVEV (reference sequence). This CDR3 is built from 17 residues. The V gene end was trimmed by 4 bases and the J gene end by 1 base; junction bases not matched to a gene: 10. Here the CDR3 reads CASSSHSGTESYNEQFF. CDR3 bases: TGTGCCAGCAGTTCGCATTCCGGGACAGAGTCCTACAATGAGCAGTTCTTC.

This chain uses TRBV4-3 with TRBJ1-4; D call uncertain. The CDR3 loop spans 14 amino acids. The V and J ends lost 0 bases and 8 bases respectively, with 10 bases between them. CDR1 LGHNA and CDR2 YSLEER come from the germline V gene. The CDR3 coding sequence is TGCGCCAGCAGCCAAGACTATATGGGAGAAAAACTGTTTTTT. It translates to CASSQDYMGEKLFF.

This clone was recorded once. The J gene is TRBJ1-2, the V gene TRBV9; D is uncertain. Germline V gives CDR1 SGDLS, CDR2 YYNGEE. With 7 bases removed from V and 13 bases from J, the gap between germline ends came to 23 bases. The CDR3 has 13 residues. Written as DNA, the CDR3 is TGTGCCAGCGGGTTGGATACTCTAAGAGGTTCCACCTTC. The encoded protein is CASGLDTLRGSTF.

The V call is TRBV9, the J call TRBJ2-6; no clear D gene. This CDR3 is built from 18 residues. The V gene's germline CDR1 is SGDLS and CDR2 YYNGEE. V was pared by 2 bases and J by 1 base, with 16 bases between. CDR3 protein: CASSVSIDGISGANVLTF. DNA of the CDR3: TGTGCCAGCAGCGTTTCAATTGACGGAATATCTGGGGCCAACGTCCTGACTTTC.

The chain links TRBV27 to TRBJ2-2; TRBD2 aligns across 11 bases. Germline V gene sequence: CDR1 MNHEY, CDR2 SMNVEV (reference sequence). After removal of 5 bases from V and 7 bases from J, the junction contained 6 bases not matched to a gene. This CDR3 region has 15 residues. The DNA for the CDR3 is TGTGCCAGCAGTCTAGCGGGAGGAGGGTACGGGGAGCTGTTTTTT. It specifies CASSLAGGGYGELFF.